This TCR beta chain was recorded in a study of circulating and synovial CD4+ cells in juvenile arthritis. Notes on the study in general: Diversity here was lower than in bulk blood CD4 cells. CPL versus bulk CD4 samples: T cell genome counts differed by at least an order of magnitude.

The germline V and J ends were trimmed by 4 bases and 2 bases, with 10 bases remaining between them. CDR3 length: 14 residues. The V gene's germline CDR1 is KGHSH and CDR2 LQKENI. Note on this clone: Its antigen is not known.

Sequencing was performed with immunoSEQ multiplex PCR; in TCRdb, only in-frame clones are kept and a portion is missing. The data contain about 35,000 clones, 90% to 95% of them singletons. The sequenced sample consisted of CD4+ T cells from blood. This TCR derives from a human donor with juvenile idiopathic arthritis. J is TRBJ2-3 and V is TRBV18; TRBD1 might be the D (6 bases). CDR3 DNA sequence: TGTGCCAGCTCACGAGGACAGTCCACAGATACGCAGTATTTT. It translates to CASSRGQSTDTQYF.